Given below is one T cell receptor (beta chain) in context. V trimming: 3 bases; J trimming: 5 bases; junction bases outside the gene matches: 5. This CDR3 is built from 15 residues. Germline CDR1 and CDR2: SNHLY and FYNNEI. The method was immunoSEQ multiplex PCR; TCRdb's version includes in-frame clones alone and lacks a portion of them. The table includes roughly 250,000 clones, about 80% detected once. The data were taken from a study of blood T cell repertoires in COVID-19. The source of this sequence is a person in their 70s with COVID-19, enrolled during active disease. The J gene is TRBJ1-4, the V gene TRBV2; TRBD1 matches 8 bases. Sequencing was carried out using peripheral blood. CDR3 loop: CASSDRGLENEKLFF. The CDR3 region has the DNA TGTGCCAGCAGTGACAGGGGGCTAGAGAATGAAAAACTGTTTTTT.